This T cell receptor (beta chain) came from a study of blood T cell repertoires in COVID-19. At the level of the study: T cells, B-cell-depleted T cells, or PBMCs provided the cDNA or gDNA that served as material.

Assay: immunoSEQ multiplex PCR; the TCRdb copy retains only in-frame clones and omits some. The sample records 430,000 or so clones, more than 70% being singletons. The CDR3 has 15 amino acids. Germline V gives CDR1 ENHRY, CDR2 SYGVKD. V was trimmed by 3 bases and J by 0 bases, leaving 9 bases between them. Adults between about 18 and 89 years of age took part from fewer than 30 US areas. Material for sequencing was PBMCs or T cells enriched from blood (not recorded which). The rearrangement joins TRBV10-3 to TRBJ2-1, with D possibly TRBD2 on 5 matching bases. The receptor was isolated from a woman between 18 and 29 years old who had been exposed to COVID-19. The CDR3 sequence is CAISEPRGSYNEQFF. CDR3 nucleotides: TGTGCCATCAGTGAACCACGGGGCTCCTACAATGAGCAGTTCTTC.